This T cell receptor (beta chain) was identified in a study of T cell clonality in common variable immunodeficiency. There are many counts of this clone. Its antigen is not identified. Coverage ceases 3 residues before the CDR3 finishes, and the germline J gene fills in the end. General study results and limits: Compared with controls, CVID subjects had fewer shared TCRbeta clones. CVID subjects had higher TCRbeta clonality than healthy controls, most marked in about a third. Fewer deletions and N-nucleotide insertions were reportedly seen in common variable immunodeficiency TCR beta sequences.

Sequencing input was equivalent genomic DNA from CVID and controls. The method was immunoSEQ multiplex PCR; TCRdb's version includes in-frame clones alone and lacks a portion of them. The record shows over 35,000 clones for this sample, with no singletons present. Germline CDR1 and CDR2: MNHNS and SASEGT. Trimming shortened V by 2 bases and J by 7 bases, and 12 bases separated the two germline ends. CDR3 length: 15 amino acids. This receptor was identified in a person aged 18 to 75 in good health. This chain uses TRBV6-1 with TRBJ1-6; no reliable D call. The sample consisted of peripheral blood mononuclear cells. CDR3 in amino acids: CASSEYPGLNSPLHF. The DNA read from the CDR3 is TGTGCCAGCAGTGAATATCCAGGCTTGAATTCACCC.